Below, one T cell receptor (beta chain) is given with its context. The antigen is not known. J gave up 5 bases and V 3 bases, and 15 bases lay outside the gene matches. The CDR3 is 17 residues long. Germline CDR1 and CDR2: SGDLS and YYNGEE. This record belongs to a study of cytomegalovirus exposure and HLA in healthy donors. Study-level points and caveats: The investigators catalogued about 170 TCR beta chains as cytomegalovirus-associated. Diagnosis of cytomegalovirus status made by the classifier reportedly showed high specificity and sensitivity. That first-cohort TCR clusters tended to co-occur in the 120 or so validation repertoires was found in a later analysis.

Method: immunoSEQ multiplex PCR; TCRdb's copy keeps in-frame clones and lacks some. Of 100,000 to 120,000 clones in the sample, about nine tenths were seen once. The chain employs TRBV9 and TRBJ2-7; TRBD2 agrees at 9 bases. The sequencing sample was made of PBMCs. The sequence was collected from a woman aged 18-29 years in good health and CMV-seronegative. DNA of the CDR3: TGTGCCAGCAGCGAAGGCTCCATAGCGGGAGTACTGGACGAGCAGTACTTC. Protein product: CASSEGSIAGVLDEQYF.